This TCR beta chain is drawn from a study of T cell changes during pregnancy in multiple sclerosis. The CDR3 extends over 14 amino acids. V was pared by 1 base and J by 4 bases, with 3 bases of the junction left unmatched. The V gene's germline CDR1 is SGHVS and CDR2 FQNEAQ. Some clones are missing from TCRdb's copy, which holds only in-frame ones; the method was immunoSEQ multiplex PCR. In the table there are about 36,000 clones, around nine tenths of which are singletons. The TCR originated in a female donor with multiple sclerosis, enrolled in a pregnancy study. The chain uses TRBV7-8 and TRBJ1-2; 7 nucleotides align to TRBD1. The sequenced sample was CD8+ T cells from peripheral blood mononuclear cells, obtained in the third trimester of pregnancy. The CDR3 DNA sequence: TGTGCCAGCAGCTTAGAAGGGGACAGCTATGGCTACACCTTC. This gives the protein CASSLEGDSYGYTF. Full variable domain (missing parts from reference TRBV7-8 and TRBJ1-2): GAGVSQSPRYKVAKRGQDVALRCDPISGHVSLFWYQQALGQGPEFLTYFQNEAQLDKSGLPSDRFFAERPEGSVSTLKIQRTQQEDSAVYLCASSLEGDSYGYTFGSGTRLTVV.